These 25 T cell receptor beta chains were all obtained from the same sample, sequenced in a study of T cell repertoires in cytomegalovirus infection. Each CDR3 protein gets one entry after TCRdb re-called the reads with MiXCR. The sample consists of about 530,000 distinct CDR3 sequences, less than 30% of them appearing once. Material: PBMCs. The receptors derive from a human donor in good health (CMV status not recorded). Some clones in this sample may be carry-over from other donors' samples.

This chain links TRBV14 with TRBJ2-1; 14 nucleotides agree with TRBD2. Germline CDR1 reads SGHDN; CDR2 reads FVKESK. V dropped 5 bases and J dropped 9; count of bases not matched to a gene: 6. This CDR3 region has 15 residues. The CDR3 spells CASSSGLAGVSEQFF. CDR3 sequence (DNA): TGTGCCAGCAGCTCGGGACTAGCGGGAGTCAGTGAGCAGTTCTTC.

This clonotype was counted at least ten times. The genes are TRBV6-2 or TRBV6-3 and TRBJ1-5; D gene ambiguous. Germline CDR1 and CDR2: MNHEY and SVGEGT. With 2 bases removed from V and 1 base from J, the gap between germline ends came to 18 bases. This CDR3 is 18 amino acids long. This CDR3 is CASSYRVLAAGSNQPQHF. The CDR3 DNA reads TGTGCCAGCAGTTACCGGGTCCTAGCGGCGGGAAGCAATCAGCCCCAGCATTTT.

The chain uses TRBV7-2 and TRBJ1-6; 10 bases fit TRBD1. The CDR3 sequence is 17 residues long. The J segment lost 7 bases and the V segment lost 6 bases, leaving 12 bases of the junction unmatched. The germline gives CDR1 SGHTA, CDR2 FQGNSA. CDR3 amino acids: CASRRVQGGQGNSPLHF. The CDR3 DNA follows: TGTGCCAGCAGACGTGTACAGGGGGGACAGGGGAATTCACCCCTCCACTTT.

The chain has TRBV28 and TRBJ2-5, with 10 bases that match TRBD1. This CDR3 is 14 amino acids long. J gave up 3 bases and V 6 bases, and 4 bases lay outside the gene matches. CDR1 and CDR2 from the germline V gene are MDHEN and SYDVKM. The chain's CDR3 is CASSQGTGEETQYF. As DNA, the CDR3 is TGTGCCAGCAGCCAGGGGACAGGGGAAGAGACCCAGTACTTC.

The sample holds many counts of this clonotype. The rearrangement joins TRBV7-2 to TRBJ2-3; D is possibly TRBD1 or TRBD2 (7 bases each). The CDR3 is 15 amino acids. Trimming removed 5 bases from V and 1 base from J, with 13 bases in between. Per germline, CDR1 SGHTA and CDR2 FQGNSA. The CDR3 DNA sequence: TGTGCCAGCAGCATCCAGGGGGGGCGCACAGATACGCAGTATTTT. Translating it yields CASSIQGGRTDTQYF.

The sample holds a few counts of this clonotype. A read error may be the cause here, since a much bigger clone is one base away. V gene TRBV11-2 combines with J gene TRBJ2-3; D is unclear. CDR3 size: 12 residues. Germline CDR1 SGHAT, CDR2 FQNNGV. Trimming removed 1 base at V and 6 bases at J, with 5 bases between. CDR3 residues: CASSLAWDTQYF. The CDR3 DNA reads as TGTGCCAGCAGCTTAGCTTGGGATACGCAGTATTTT.

The chain is built from TRBV28 and TRBJ2-7; no clear D gene. CDR1 and CDR2 (germline): MDHEN, SYDVKM. Trimming pared 4 bases from V and 4 bases from J, leaving 8 bases between. This CDR3 has 12 amino acids. CDR3 sequence: CASSYSEYEQYF. The DNA of the CDR3 is TGTGCCAGCAGTTATTCCGAGTACGAGCAGTACTTC.

V and J are TRBV7-6 and TRBJ1-5; D uncertain. The CDR3 spans 14 residues. The germline V gene has CDR1 SGHVS and CDR2 FNYEAQ. V lost 3 bases and J lost 0, with 6 bases in between. The CDR3 reads CASSFVSSNQPQHF. DNA of the CDR3: TGTGCCAGCAGCTTTGTGAGTAGCAATCAGCCCCAGCATTTT.

The chain uses TRBV12-3 or TRBV12-4 and TRBJ1-3, with D perhaps matching TRBD1 (6 bases). The CDR3 loop spans 15 amino acids. V lost 5 bases to trimming and J lost 0 bases, with 11 bases between them. The CDR3 DNA reads TGTGCCAGCAGTGCCCAGGGGAGCTCTGGAAACACCATATATTTT. Translation: CASSAQGSSGNTIYF.

This clonotype was seen only a few times. V usage is TRBV20-1 and J usage is TRBJ1-4; D is uncertain. The germline CDR1 and CDR2 sequences are DFQATT and SNEGSKA (reference sequence). The ends were cut back, 3 bases at V and 5 bases at J, with 10 bases in the middle. CDR3 length: 13 residues. The CDR3 bases are TGCAGTGCTAGTCACTTGGGGAATGAAAAACTGTTTTTT. Translated: CSASHLGNEKLFF.

This clonotype was picked up a small number of times. The chain is built from TRBV2 and TRBJ1-1, with a possible D match to TRBD1 (5 bases). CDR3 size: 15 residues. From germline, CDR1 is SNHLY and CDR2 FYNNEI. V lost 5 bases and J lost 6, with 19 bases in between. Here the CDR3 reads CASSPRATGGSEAFF. For the CDR3, the DNA is TGTGCCAGCAGTCCCCGGGCAACGGGGGGGTCTGAAGCTTTCTTT.

The chain employs TRBV5-4 and TRBJ1-4, with D possibly TRBD1 on 5 matching bases. The V end was cut by 4 bases, the J end by 6 bases, with 13 bases between. Germline V gene sequence: CDR1 SGHNT, CDR2 YYREEE (reference sequence). This CDR3 contains 14 residues. The CDR3 is CASSNTLTDEKLFF. DNA for the CDR3: TGTGCCAGCAGCAACACCTTGACAGATGAAAAACTGTTTTTT.

This clonotype has at least ten counts. The J gene is TRBJ1-2, the V gene TRBV7-2, with D maybe TRBD1 (6 bases). Trimming left V 4 bases short and J 7 bases short, with 16 bases between. The CDR3 totals 14 residues. The germline gives CDR1 SGHTA, CDR2 FQGNSA. The CDR3: CASSSWQGKLGYTF. CDR3 nucleotide sequence: TGTGCCAGCAGCTCGTGGCAGGGGAAGCTTGGCTACACCTTC.

The chain employs TRBV19 and TRBJ1-2; D is perhaps TRBD1 (6 bases). V was trimmed by 6 bases and J by 3 bases, leaving 14 bases between them. This CDR3 spans 14 amino acids. Germline V lookup: CDR1 LNHDA, CDR2 SQIVND (reference sequence). The CDR3 DNA reads TGTGCCAGTAGCGCCGGACAGAATTACTATGGCTACACCTTC. This codes for CASSAGQNYYGYTF.

This clonotype was seen only a few times. The chain carries TRBV30 and TRBJ1-6, with D maybe TRBD1 (6 bases). V lost 5 bases to trimming and J lost 0 bases, with 20 bases between them. CDR3 length: 18 residues. Germline assignment: CDR1 GTSNPN and CDR2 SVGIG (reference sequence). CDR3 residues: CAWGKIGQLSSYNSPLHF. Written as DNA, the CDR3 is TGTGCCTGGGGGAAGATCGGACAGCTGAGCTCCTATAATTCACCCCTCCACTTT.

The V and J genes are TRBV4-1 and TRBJ1-2, with 8 bases identical to TRBD1. The V gene's germline CDR1 is MGHRA and CDR2 YSYEKL. Trimming cost V 4 bases and J 3 bases; bases outside gene matches: 4. The CDR3 sequence is 14 residues long. CDR3 loop: CASSPEDRDYGYTF. Written as DNA, the CDR3 is TGCGCCAGCAGCCCCGAGGACAGGGACTATGGCTACACCTTC.

This clonotype was picked up a small number of times. CDR3 DNA: TGTGCCAGCAGCTTAGCGAGAGCGGGAGGGAGTGGGGCCAACGTCCTGACTTTC. This translates into CASSLARAGGSGANVLTF. The chain uses TRBV7-9 and TRBJ2-6; TRBD2 aligns across 10 bases. From germline, CDR1 is SEHNR and CDR2 FQNEAQ (reference sequence). The junction had 5 bases not matched to a gene; V was cut back by 0 bases and J by 3 bases. The CDR3 sequence is 18 residues long.

This chain connects TRBV12-3 or TRBV12-4 to TRBJ2-2; D possibly corresponds to TRBD1 (6 bases). The length of the CDR3 is 17 residues. Trimming shortened V by 6 bases and J by 0 bases, and 17 bases separated the two germline ends. DNA for the CDR3: TGTGCCAGCAGCCTTCCTCCCCGGACAGCGAACACCGGGGAGCTGTTTTTT. It specifies CASSLPPRTANTGELFF.

A few counts support this clonotype. V gene TRBV9 combines with J gene TRBJ2-5, with D tentatively TRBD2 (6 bases). The V end lost 0 bases, the J end lost 4 bases, and 16 bases lay between the germline ends. The CDR3 contains 16 residues. In germline, CDR1 is SGDLS, CDR2 YYNGEE. CDR3 sequence: CASSVGDSTILETQYF. The CDR3 DNA is TGTGCCAGCAGCGTAGGGGACTCCACAATATTAGAGACCCAGTACTTC.

This clonotype was recorded a few times. The rearrangement joins TRBV20-1 to TRBJ2-5; weak D call: TRBD1 (5 bases). V shed 4 bases and J shed 4 bases, with 7 bases lying between them. This CDR3 is 11 amino acids long. Germline-derived CDR1 and CDR2 are DFQATT and SNEGSKA (reference sequence). The CDR3 DNA follows: TGCAGTGCTAACCAGGGAGAGACCCAGTACTTC. The encoded protein is CSANQGETQYF.

This chain uses TRBV20-1 with TRBJ1-2; 12 positions match TRBD1. Per the germline V gene, CDR1 is DFQATT and CDR2 is SNEGSKA (reference sequence). V gave up 3 bases and J gave up 4 bases; unmatched junction bases: 9. The CDR3 runs 16 residues. The CDR3 sequence: CSASGSGTGGVYGYTF. The CDR3 bases are TGCAGTGCTAGCGGGAGCGGGACAGGGGGCGTCTATGGCTACACCTTC.

This clonotype occurred a few times. The chain carries TRBV5-6 and TRBJ1-4; possible D gene TRBD1, 6 bases. The CDR3 runs to 14 residues. The germline V gene encodes CDR1 SGHDT and CDR2 YYEEEE. V dropped 4 bases and J dropped 8 bases, with 15 bases sitting between them. DNA of the CDR3: TGTGCCAGCAGCCTATGGGGGGCTGGGGAAAAACTGTTTTTT. Amino acids: CASSLWGAGEKLFF.

This clonotype was counted only a few times. The chain employs TRBV4-1 and TRBJ2-2, with no clear D. Germline V gene lookup returns CDR1 MGHRA and CDR2 YSYEKL. CDR3 length: 17 residues. Trimming stripped 1 base from V and 0 bases from J, with 12 bases between. The chain's CDR3 is CASSQGSAGPNTGELFF. The CDR3, as DNA: TGCGCCAGCAGCCAAGGAAGCGCAGGACCGAACACCGGGGAGCTGTTTTTT.

The chain has TRBV15 and TRBJ1-1; perhaps TRBD1 as D (6 bases). V was shortened by 1 base and J by 2 bases, with 14 bases between the two germline ends. The CDR3 length is 16 residues. Germline V gives CDR1 LNHNV, CDR2 YYDKDF (reference sequence). In nucleotides, the CDR3 is TGTGCCACCAGCAGAGTTCCGGGGGCGGGTAACACTGAAGCTTTCTTT. Encoded protein: CATSRVPGAGNTEAFF.

The genes are TRBV19 and TRBJ1-2; TRBD1 is a possible D gene (5 bases). V was trimmed by 7 bases and J by 8 bases, leaving 20 bases between them. This CDR3 comprises 14 residues. The V gene's germline CDR1 is LNHDA and CDR2 SQIVND (reference sequence). The CDR3 bases are TGTGCCAGTACCCCGAAACCCAGGGACGGCGGCTACACCTTC. It encodes CASTPKPRDGGYTF.